This entry lists 14 T cell receptor beta chains sequenced from one sample in a study of blood T cell repertoires in COVID-19. Method: immunoSEQ multiplex PCR; TCRdb's copy keeps in-frame clones and lacks some. The sample contains fewer than 200,000 clones, around four fifths of which appear only once. Sequencing used PBMCs or T cells enriched from blood (not recorded which). These receptors were taken from a woman aged 50 to 60 who had recovered from COVID-19.

The chain combines TRBV28 with TRBJ1-5; 7 nucleotides align to TRBD1. CDR1 and CDR2 from the germline V gene are MDHEN and SYDVKM. CDR3 length equals 14 residues. The V segment lost 3 bases and the J segment 6 bases; nucleotides outside the gene matches: 5. The CDR3 nucleotides are TGTGCCAGCAGTTTGGGCAGGGGGAGTCAGCCCCAGCATTTT. Amino acid sequence: CASSLGRGSQPQHF.

The chain links TRBV28 to TRBJ1-1; 10 bases match TRBD1. Germline V lookup: CDR1 MDHEN, CDR2 SYDVKM. After removal of 5 bases from V and 1 base from J, the junction contained 4 bases not matched to a gene. This CDR3 comprises 15 residues. The CDR3 DNA follows: TGTGCCAGCAGTCGACAGGGGGCTGGGAACACTGAAGCTTTCTTT. This codes for CASSRQGAGNTEAFF. The full variable domain, its missing parts supplied by reference TRBV28 and TRBJ1-1, is DVKVTQSSRYLVKRTGEKVFLECVQDMDHENMFWYRQDPGLGLRLIYFSYDVKMKEKGDIPEGYSVSREKKERFSLILESASTNQTSMYLCASSRQGAGNTEAFFGQGTRLTVV.

The chain employs TRBV18 and TRBJ1-1; TRBD1 is a possible D gene (5 bases). The CDR3 spans 15 residues. The V gene lost 6 bases and the J gene lost 6 bases, with 20 bases spanning the gap. Germline lookup yields CDR1 KGHSH and CDR2 LQKENI. CDR3 region: CASSPGTGGSAEAFF. For the CDR3, the DNA is TGTGCCAGCTCTCCGGGGACCGGGGGGTCGGCTGAAGCTTTCTTT. The full variable domain, in which reference TRBV18 and TRBJ1-1 provide the parts outside the CDR3, is NAGVMQNPRHLVRRRGQEARLRCSPMKGHSHVYWYRQLPEEGLKFMVYLQKENIIDESGMPKERFSAEFPKEGPSILRIQQVVRGDSAAYFCASSPGTGGSAEAFFGQGTRLTVV.

V usage is TRBV7-9 and J usage is TRBJ2-1; D call uncertain. The germline V gene encodes CDR1 SEHNR and CDR2 FQNEAQ (reference sequence). V gave up 8 bases and J gave up 0 bases, with 8 bases separating them. This CDR3 has 13 amino acids. This CDR3 reads CASPPSSYNEQFF. The DNA for the CDR3 is TGTGCCAGCCCCCCCAGCTCCTACAATGAGCAGTTCTTC. Drawing the rest from reference TRBV7-9 and TRBJ2-1, the complete variable domain is DTGVSQNPRHKITKRGQNVTFRCDPISEHNRLYWYRQTLGQGPEFLTYFQNEAQLEKSRLLSDRFSAERPKGSFSTLEIQRTEQGDSAMYLCASPPSSYNEQFFGPGTRLTVL.

V is TRBV10-3 and J is TRBJ1-2; TRBD1 might be the D (5 bases). Trimming removed 10 bases from V and 4 bases from J, with 28 bases in between. Germline V CDR1 and CDR2: ENHRY, SYGVKD. The CDR3 is 17 residues long. In DNA form, the CDR3 reads TGTGCCACGCACACGGGGACTGCCTCGCCTTCCTTCTATGGCTACACCTTC. It is translated as CATHTGTASPSFYGYTF.

The chain has TRBV7-8 and TRBJ2-2; 8 bases map to TRBD1. Germline V gene lookup returns CDR1 SGHVS and CDR2 FQNEAQ. V trimming: 4 bases; J trimming: 6 bases; junction bases outside the gene matches: 7. This CDR3 has 15 amino acids. CDR3 nucleotides: TGTGCCAGCAGCTCAACGGACAGGGCGGCCGGGGAGCTGTTTTTT. Its translation is CASSSTDRAAGELFF.

The chain carries TRBV28 and TRBJ1-2, with 10 bases matching TRBD1. Trimming cost V 6 bases and J 8 bases; bases outside gene matches: 9. Germline assignment: CDR1 MDHEN and CDR2 SYDVKM. The CDR3 contains 14 residues. The CDR3 loop is CASSRPWGQGGYTF. Written as DNA, the CDR3 is TGTGCCAGCAGCCGTCCCTGGGGACAGGGGGGCTACACCTTC.

The chain has TRBV12-3 or TRBV12-4 and TRBJ1-1; D is undetermined. The CDR3 has 12 residues. CDR3 sequence: CASGEGNTEAFF. CDR3 nucleotides: TGTGCTTCCGGAGAGGGGAACACTGAAGCTTTCTTT.

The chain employs TRBV6-1 and TRBJ2-1; TRBD2 matches 13 bases. The CDR3 consists of 13 residues. The V gene's germline CDR1 is MNHNS and CDR2 SASEGT. Germline trimming cut 1 base from V and 16 bases from J; bases unmatched to any gene: 4. The DNA for the CDR3 is TGTGCCAGCAGTGAAGAACTAGCGGGGGGGCCATTCTTC. Translated, it gives CASSEELAGGPFF.

The genes are TRBV7-8 and TRBJ2-1, with D maybe TRBD2 (7 bases). CDR3 length: 15 amino acids. CDR1 SGHVS and CDR2 FQNEAQ come from the germline V gene. Trimming took off 4 bases at V and 4 bases at J, with 14 bases between the two ends. The CDR3 sequence is CASSSPGGGYNEQFF. The CDR3 nucleotides are TGTGCCAGCAGCTCCCCGGGGGGCGGTTACAATGAGCAGTTCTTC. Based on the CDR3 plus reference TRBV7-8 and TRBJ2-1, the full variable domain is GAGVSQSPRYKVAKRGQDVALRCDPISGHVSLFWYQQALGQGPEFLTYFQNEAQLDKSGLPSDRFFAERPEGSVSTLKIQRTQQEDSAVYLCASSSPGGGYNEQFFGPGTRLTVL.

CDR3 loop: CASSWDGGTEAFF. The CDR3 bases are TGTGCCAGCAGCTGGGACGGGGGGACTGAAGCTTTCTTT. This chain uses TRBV5-5 with TRBJ1-1; possible D gene TRBD1, 5 bases. Per germline, CDR1 SGHKS and CDR2 YYEKEE (reference sequence). V was pared by 3 bases and J by 5 bases, with 11 bases between. The CDR3 contains 13 residues.

This clone has just a few counts. V gene TRBV7-9 combines with J gene TRBJ2-5; a possible D gene is TRBD2 (6 bases). The CDR3 runs 14 residues. Per the germline V gene, CDR1 is SEHNR and CDR2 is FQNEAQ (reference sequence). Trimming removed 5 bases at V and 0 bases at J, with 10 bases between. The CDR3 here is CASSPGRYQETQYF. The CDR3 bases are TGTGCCAGCAGCCCTGGGAGGTACCAAGAGACCCAGTACTTC. Drawing the rest from reference TRBV7-9 and TRBJ2-5, the complete variable domain is DTGVSQNPRHKITKRGQNVTFRCDPISEHNRLYWYRQTLGQGPEFLTYFQNEAQLEKSRLLSDRFSAERPKGSFSTLEIQRTEQGDSAMYLCASSPGRYQETQYFGPGTRLLVL.

The genes are TRBV20-1 and TRBJ2-5; TRBD2 might be the D (6 bases). The CDR3 runs to 14 residues. The germline V and J ends were trimmed by 3 bases and 7 bases, with 18 bases remaining between them. Germline V gives CDR1 DFQATT, CDR2 SNEGSKA (reference sequence). The CDR3 spells CSASRRTGEGTQYF. The DNA for the CDR3 is TGCAGTGCTAGTCGCCGAACGGGGGAAGGGACCCAGTACTTC.

The V gene is TRBV15, the J gene TRBJ2-7; a weak D match, TRBD1 (6 bases). Trimming left V 8 bases short and J 7 bases short, with 18 bases between. This CDR3 contains 13 residues. The germline gives CDR1 LNHNV, CDR2 YYDKDF (reference sequence). The CDR3 region is CATAGAPGEEQYV. Here the CDR3 DNA reads TGTGCCACCGCAGGGGCCCCCGGTGAAGAGCAGTACGTC.